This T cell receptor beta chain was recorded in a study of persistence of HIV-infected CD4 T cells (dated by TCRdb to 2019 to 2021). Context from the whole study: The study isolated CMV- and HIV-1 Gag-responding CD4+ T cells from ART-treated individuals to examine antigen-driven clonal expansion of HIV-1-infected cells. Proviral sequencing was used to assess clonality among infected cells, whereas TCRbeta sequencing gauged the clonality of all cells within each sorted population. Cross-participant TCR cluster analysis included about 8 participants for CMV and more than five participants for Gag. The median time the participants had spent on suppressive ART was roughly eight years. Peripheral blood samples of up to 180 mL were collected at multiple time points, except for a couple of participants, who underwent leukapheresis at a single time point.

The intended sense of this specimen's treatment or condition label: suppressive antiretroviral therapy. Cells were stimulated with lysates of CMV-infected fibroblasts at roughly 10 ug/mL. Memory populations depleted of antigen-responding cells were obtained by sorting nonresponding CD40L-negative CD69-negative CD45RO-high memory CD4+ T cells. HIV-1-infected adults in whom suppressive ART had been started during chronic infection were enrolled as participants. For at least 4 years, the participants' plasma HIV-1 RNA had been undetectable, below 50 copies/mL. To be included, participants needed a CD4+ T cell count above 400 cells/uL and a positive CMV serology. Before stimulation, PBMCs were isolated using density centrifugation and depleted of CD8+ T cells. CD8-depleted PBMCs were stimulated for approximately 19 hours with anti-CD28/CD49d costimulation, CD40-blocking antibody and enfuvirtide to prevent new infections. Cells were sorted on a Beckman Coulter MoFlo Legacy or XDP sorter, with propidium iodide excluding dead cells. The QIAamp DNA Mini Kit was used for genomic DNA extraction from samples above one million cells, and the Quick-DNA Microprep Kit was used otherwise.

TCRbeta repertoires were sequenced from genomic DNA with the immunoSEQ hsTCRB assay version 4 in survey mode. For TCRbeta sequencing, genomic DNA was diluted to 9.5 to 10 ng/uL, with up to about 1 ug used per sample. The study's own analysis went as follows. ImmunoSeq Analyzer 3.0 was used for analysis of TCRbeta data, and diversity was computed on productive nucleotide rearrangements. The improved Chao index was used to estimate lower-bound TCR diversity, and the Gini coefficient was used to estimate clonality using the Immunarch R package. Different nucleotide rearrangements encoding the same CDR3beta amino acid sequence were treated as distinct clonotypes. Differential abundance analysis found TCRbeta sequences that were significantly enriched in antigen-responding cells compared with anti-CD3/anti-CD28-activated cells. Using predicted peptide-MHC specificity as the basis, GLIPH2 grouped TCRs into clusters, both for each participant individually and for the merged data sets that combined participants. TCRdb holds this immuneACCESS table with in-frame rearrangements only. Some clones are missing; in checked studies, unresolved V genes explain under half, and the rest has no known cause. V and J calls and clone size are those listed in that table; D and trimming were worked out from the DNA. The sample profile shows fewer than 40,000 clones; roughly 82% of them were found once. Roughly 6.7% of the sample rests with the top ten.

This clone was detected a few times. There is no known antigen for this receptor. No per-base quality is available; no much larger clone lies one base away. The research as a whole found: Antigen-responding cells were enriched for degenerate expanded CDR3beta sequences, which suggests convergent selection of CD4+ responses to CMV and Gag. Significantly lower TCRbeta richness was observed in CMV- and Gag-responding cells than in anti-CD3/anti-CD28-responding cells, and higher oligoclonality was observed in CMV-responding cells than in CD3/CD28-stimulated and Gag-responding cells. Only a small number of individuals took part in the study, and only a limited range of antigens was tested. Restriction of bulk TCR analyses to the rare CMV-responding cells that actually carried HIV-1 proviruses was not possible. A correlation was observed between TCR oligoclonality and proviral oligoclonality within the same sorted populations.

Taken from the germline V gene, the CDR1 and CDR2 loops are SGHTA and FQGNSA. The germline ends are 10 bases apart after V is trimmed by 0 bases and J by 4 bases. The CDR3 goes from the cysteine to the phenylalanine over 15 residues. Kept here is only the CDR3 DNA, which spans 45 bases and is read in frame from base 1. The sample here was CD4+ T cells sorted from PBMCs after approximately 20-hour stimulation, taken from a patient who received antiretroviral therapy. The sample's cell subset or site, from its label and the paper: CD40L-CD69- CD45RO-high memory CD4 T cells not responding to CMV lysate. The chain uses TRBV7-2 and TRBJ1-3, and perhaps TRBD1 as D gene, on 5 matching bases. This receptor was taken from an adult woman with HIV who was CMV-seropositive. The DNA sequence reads TGTGCCAGCAGCTTAGCAACAGGTGGAGGAAACACCATATATTTT. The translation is CASSLATGGGNTIYF.